This TCR beta chain was documented in a study of Tregs in tolerant kidney transplant recipients. General study points: Biological reproducibility was not directly addressed, but technical replication error appeared minimal.

Trimming pared 2 bases from V and 5 bases from J, leaving 11 bases between. CDR1 is ENHRY, CDR2 SYGVKD, per germline. The CDR3 has 14 amino acids. Thawed PBMCs were FACS-sorted into unstimulated CD4+CD25+CD127- regulatory T cells, CD4+CD25- non-regulatory cells, CD4 and CD8 cells. The protocol was immunoSEQ multiplex PCR, while the TCRdb copy is restricted to in-frame clones and leaves out a portion. This sample has about 110,000 clones, with nearly 90% found just once. Concerning this clone itself: Its antigen is as yet unknown.

The rearrangement joins TRBV10-3 to TRBJ2-3; D is perhaps TRBD2 (6 bases). The sequenced sample was CD4+ T cells from blood, obtained before the transplant. This TCR came from a human donor who received a combined kidney and bone marrow transplant. Written as DNA, the CDR3 is TGTGCCATCAGTGAGCGAGTCGGGGGAGATACGCAGTATTTT. Protein sequence: CAISERVGGDTQYF.